This paragraph covers one T cell receptor (beta chain) sequence. Generated by immunoSEQ multiplex PCR, the TCRdb table keeps only in-frame clones and is missing some. In the table there are over 200,000 clones, roughly four fifths of which are singletons. This sample is part of a study of control samples from healthy donors and cancer patients. The CDR3 sequence is 13 residues long. Per germline, CDR1 WSHSY and CDR2 SAAADI. The V and J ends lost 4 bases and 6 bases respectively, with 10 bases between them. The sequence was collected from a woman between 55 and 75 years old with lung cancer. Sequenced material: PBMCs. J is TRBJ2-1 and V is TRBV10-2; no definite D call. The CDR3 coding sequence is TGCGCCAGCAGTGTTTCCAGCCTCAATGAGCAGTTCTTC. Translation: CASSVSSLNEQFF.